This T cell receptor beta chain was obtained from a study of shared clonotypes between healthy human individuals. Study details: CD8 memory received one plate per donor, CD8 naive two, CD4 memory three and CD4 naive three.

CD45RO-negative cells were positively selected for CCR7, leaving out terminally differentiated effector memory CD45RA+ cells. Nashville, Tennessee was home to all donors, who were Caucasian adults. CDR3 size: 15 residues. V shed 1 base and J shed 1 base, with 11 bases lying between them. Germline V gene lookup returns CDR1 SGHAT and CDR2 FQNNGV. Generated by immunoSEQ multiplex PCR, the TCRdb table keeps only in-frame clones and is missing some. This sample has hundreds of thousands of clones, with around 96% found just once. Concerning this clone itself: The antigen remains undetermined.

General observations from the study: The represented genetic and exposure-history diversity was limited by the small number of donors. In general, naive subsets displayed greater estimated richness than memory subsets did.

The chain uses TRBV11-2 and TRBJ2-7; D not certain. Sequenced: naive CD8+ T cells sorted from blood. The TCR originated in a woman aged 25 to 45 in good health. The CDR3 here is CASSLASTGSYEQYF. The CDR3 DNA reads as TGTGCCAGCAGCTTAGCGAGTACTGGATCCTACGAGCAGTACTTC.